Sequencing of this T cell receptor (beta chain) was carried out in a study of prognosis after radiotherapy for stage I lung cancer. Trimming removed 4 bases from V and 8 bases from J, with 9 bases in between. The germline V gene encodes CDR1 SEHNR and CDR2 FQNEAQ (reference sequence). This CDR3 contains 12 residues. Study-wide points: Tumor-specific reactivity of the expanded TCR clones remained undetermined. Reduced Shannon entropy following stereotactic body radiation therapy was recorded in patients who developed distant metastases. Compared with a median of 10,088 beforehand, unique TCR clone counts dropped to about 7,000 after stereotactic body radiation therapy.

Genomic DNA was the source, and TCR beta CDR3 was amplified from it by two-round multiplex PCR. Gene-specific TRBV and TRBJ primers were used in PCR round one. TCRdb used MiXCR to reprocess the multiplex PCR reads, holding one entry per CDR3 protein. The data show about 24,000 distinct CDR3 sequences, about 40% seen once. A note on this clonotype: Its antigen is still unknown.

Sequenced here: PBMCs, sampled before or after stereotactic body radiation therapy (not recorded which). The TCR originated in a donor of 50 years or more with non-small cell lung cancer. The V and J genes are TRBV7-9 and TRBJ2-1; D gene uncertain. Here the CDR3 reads CASSSQRHEQFF. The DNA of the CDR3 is TGTGCCAGCAGCTCCCAACGACATGAGCAGTTCTTC.